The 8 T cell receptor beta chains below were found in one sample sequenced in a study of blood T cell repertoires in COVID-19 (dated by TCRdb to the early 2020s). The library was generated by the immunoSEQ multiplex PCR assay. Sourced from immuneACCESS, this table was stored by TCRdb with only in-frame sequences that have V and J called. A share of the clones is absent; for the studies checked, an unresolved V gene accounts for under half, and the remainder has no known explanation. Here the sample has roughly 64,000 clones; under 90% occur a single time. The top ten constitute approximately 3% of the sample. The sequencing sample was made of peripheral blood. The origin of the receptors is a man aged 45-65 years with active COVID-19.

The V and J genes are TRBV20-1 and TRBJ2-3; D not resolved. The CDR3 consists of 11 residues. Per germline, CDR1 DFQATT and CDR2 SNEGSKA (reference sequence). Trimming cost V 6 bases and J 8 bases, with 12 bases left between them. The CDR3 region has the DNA TGCAGTGCCTCCCGCGCGCTTACGCAGTATTTT. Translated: CSASRALTQYF.

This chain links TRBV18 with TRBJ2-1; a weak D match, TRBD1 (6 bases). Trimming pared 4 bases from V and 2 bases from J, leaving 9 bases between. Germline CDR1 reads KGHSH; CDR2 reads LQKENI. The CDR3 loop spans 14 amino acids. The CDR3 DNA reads TGTGCCAGCTCACACGGGACAACCTACAATGAGCAGTTCTTC. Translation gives CASSHGTTYNEQFF.

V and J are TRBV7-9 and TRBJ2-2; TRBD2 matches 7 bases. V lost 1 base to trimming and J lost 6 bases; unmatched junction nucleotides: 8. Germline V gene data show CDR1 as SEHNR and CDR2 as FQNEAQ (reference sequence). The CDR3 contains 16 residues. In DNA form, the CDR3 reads TGTGCCAGCAGCTTAGGGCGGCTAGCGGCGGCCGGGGAGCTGTTTTTT. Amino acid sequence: CASSLGRLAAAGELFF.

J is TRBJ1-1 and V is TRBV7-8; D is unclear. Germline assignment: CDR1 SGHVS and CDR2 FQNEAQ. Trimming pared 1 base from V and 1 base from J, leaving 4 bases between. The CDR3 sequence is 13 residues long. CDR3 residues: CASSLGRNTEAFF. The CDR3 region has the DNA TGTGCCAGCAGCTTAGGTCGGAACACTGAAGCTTTCTTT.

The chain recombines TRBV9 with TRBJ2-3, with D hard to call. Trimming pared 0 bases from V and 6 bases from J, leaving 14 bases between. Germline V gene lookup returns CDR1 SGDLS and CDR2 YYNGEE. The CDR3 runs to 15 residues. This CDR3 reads CASSVESDSWDTQYF. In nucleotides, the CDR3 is TGTGCCAGCAGCGTAGAGAGTGACTCTTGGGATACGCAGTATTTT.

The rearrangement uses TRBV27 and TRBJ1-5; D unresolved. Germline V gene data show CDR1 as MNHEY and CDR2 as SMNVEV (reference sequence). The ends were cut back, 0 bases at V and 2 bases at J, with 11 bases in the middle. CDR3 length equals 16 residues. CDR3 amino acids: CASSLSQVVGNQPQHF. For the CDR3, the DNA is TGTGCCAGCAGTTTATCCCAGGTAGTAGGCAATCAGCCCCAGCATTTT.

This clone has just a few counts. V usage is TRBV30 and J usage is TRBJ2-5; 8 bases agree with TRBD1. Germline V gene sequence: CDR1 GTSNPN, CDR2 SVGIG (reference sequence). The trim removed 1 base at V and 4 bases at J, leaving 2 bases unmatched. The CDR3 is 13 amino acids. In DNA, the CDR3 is TGTGCCTGGAGTGCCGGACAGGGAGAGACCCAGTACTTC. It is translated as CAWSAGQGETQYF. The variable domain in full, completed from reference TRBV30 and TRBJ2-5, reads SQTIHQWPATLVQPVGSPLSLECTVEGTSNPNLYWYRQAAGRGLQLLFYSVGIGQISSEVPQNLSASRPQDRQFILSSKKLLLSDSGFYLCAWSAGQGETQYFGPGTRLLVL.

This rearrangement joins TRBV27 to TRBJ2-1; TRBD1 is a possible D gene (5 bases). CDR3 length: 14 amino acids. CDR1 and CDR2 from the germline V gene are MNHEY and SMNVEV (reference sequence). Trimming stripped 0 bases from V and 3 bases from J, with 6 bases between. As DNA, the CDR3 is TGTGCCAGCAGTTTATCGACAGACTACAATGAGCAGTTCTTC. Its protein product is CASSLSTDYNEQFF.